One sample yielded the 19 T cell receptor beta chains listed below, sequenced in a study of cytomegalovirus exposure and HLA in healthy donors. Primers included in the PCR were 60 Vbeta and 13 Jbeta primers. Sequencing was performed with immunoSEQ multiplex PCR; in TCRdb, only in-frame clones are kept and a portion is missing. Altogether roughly 250,000 clones are present, approximately 70% being singletons, with the ten largest covering under 3%. Material for sequencing was PBMCs. The receptors derive from a female donor in good health and CMV-seronegative.

The genes are TRBV2 and TRBJ1-1, with a weak D call TRBD1 (6 bases). This CDR3 contains 17 residues. Per the germline V gene, CDR1 is SNHLY and CDR2 is FYNNEI. V lost 6 bases and J lost 1, with 21 bases in between. The CDR3 DNA sequence: TGTGCCAGCAGGACTCGCCTCCAGGGGCGCTCGAACACTGAAGCTTTCTTT. Translation gives CASRTRLQGRSNTEAFF.

This clone was counted a few times. As DNA, the CDR3 is TGTGCCAGCAGAACTAGCGGGAGCTACAATGAGCAGTTCTTC. Its translation: CASRTSGSYNEQFF. The V call is TRBV14, the J call TRBJ2-1, with 11 bases matching TRBD2. The V and J ends lost 6 bases and 3 bases, in that order; junction bases with no gene match: 1. CDR3 length equals 14 residues. Germline CDR1 SGHDN, CDR2 FVKESK.

This chain connects TRBV19 to TRBJ2-2, with TRBD1 identical over 7 bases. After removal of 5 bases from V and 0 bases from J, the junction contained 6 bases not matched to a gene. CDR3 length: 16 amino acids. Germline lookup yields CDR1 LNHDA and CDR2 SQIVND (reference sequence). This CDR3 is CASSSGTATNTGELFF. CDR3 bases: TGTGCCAGTAGTTCGGGGACAGCCACGAACACCGGGGAGCTGTTTTTT.

The chain is built from TRBV9 and TRBJ1-2, with D uncertain. Germline assignment: CDR1 SGDLS and CDR2 YYNGEE. This CDR3 comprises 11 residues. The V end was cut by 5 bases, the J end by 5 bases, with 7 bases between. CDR3 coding DNA: TGTGCCAGCAGTCGGGAGTATGGCTACACCTTC. It codes for CASSREYGYTF.

The chain employs TRBV4-1 and TRBJ2-5, with TRBD2 identical over 7 bases. Trimming removed 4 bases from V and 5 bases from J; junction bases left unmatched: 7. The CDR3 contains 14 residues. Germline-derived CDR1 and CDR2 are MGHRA and YSYEKL. The CDR3 is CASSRTSAKETQYF. CDR3 in DNA: TGCGCCAGCAGCCGTACTAGCGCTAAGGAGACCCAGTACTTC.

The chain couples TRBV14 to TRBJ2-7; D may be TRBD1 (5 bases). The CDR3 has 15 amino acids. CDR1 and CDR2 (germline): SGHDN, FVKESK. V dropped 4 bases and J dropped 2 bases, with 15 bases sitting between them. CDR3 protein: CASSPTGGRAYEQYF. The CDR3 DNA sequence: TGTGCCAGCAGCCCTACGGGCGGCAGGGCCTACGAGCAGTACTTC.

This chain connects TRBV14 to TRBJ1-2; 8 nucleotides match TRBD1. V lost 4 bases to trimming and J lost 8 bases; unmatched junction nucleotides: 15. The CDR3 runs 16 residues. Germline CDR1 SGHDN, CDR2 FVKESK. CDR3 sequence reads: CASSPYLAGGEAGYTF. CDR3 DNA: TGTGCCAGCAGCCCATATCTAGCAGGGGGCGAAGCGGGCTACACCTTC. The variable domain in full, with the rest retrieved from reference TRBV14 and TRBJ1-2, is EAGVTQFPSHSVIEKGQTVTLRCDPISGHDNLYWYRRVMGKEIKFLLHFVKESKQDESGMPNNRFLAERTGGTYSTLKVQPAELEDSGVYFCASSPYLAGGEAGYTFGSGTRLTVV.

The rearrangement links TRBV5-1 to TRBJ2-3; D possibly corresponds to TRBD2 (6 bases). V gave up 4 bases and J gave up 6 bases, with 18 bases separating them. The CDR3 loop spans 15 amino acids. Germline V CDR1 and CDR2: SGHRS, YFSETQ. Written as DNA, the CDR3 is TGCGCCAGCAGCATAGCGGCCCGGCCGGAGGATACGCAGTATTTT. Translation gives CASSIAARPEDTQYF.

CDR3 amino acids: CASSPSRGSTDTQYF. In nucleotides, the CDR3 is TGTGCCAGCAGCCCCTCGCGGGGTAGCACAGATACGCAGTATTTT. The chain couples TRBV7-3 to TRBJ2-3, with D possibly matching TRBD2 (6 bases). Trimming shortened V by 5 bases and J by 0 bases, and 12 bases separated the two germline ends. This CDR3 region has 15 residues. Looked up from germline, CDR1 is SGHTA and CDR2 is FQGTGA.

V is TRBV5-6 and J is TRBJ2-7; 14 bases agree with TRBD2. With V trimmed by 0 bases and J by 2 bases, 4 bases remained unmatched. There are 17 residues in the CDR3. The V gene's germline CDR1 is SGHDT and CDR2 YYEEEE. CDR3 DNA sequence: TGTGCCAGCAGCTTGGGGACTAGCGGGAGGTGGGCCTACGAGCAGTACTTC. Its translation: CASSLGTSGRWAYEQYF.

The rearrangement uses TRBV6-5 and TRBJ2-3; D gene ambiguous. Germline values: CDR1 MNHEY, CDR2 SVGAGI. Trimming cost V 8 bases and J 5 bases, with 5 bases left between them. CDR3 size: 10 residues. The CDR3 DNA sequence: TGTGCCAGCGGGCGAGATACGCAGTATTTT. Translation: CASGRDTQYF.

The chain employs TRBV13 and TRBJ2-1; the match to TRBD1 covers 7 bases. The length of the CDR3 is 16 residues. CDR1 and CDR2 from the germline V gene are PRHDT and FYEKMQ (reference sequence). V dropped 4 bases and J dropped 1; count of bases not matched to a gene: 7. DNA for the CDR3: TGTGCCAGCAGCTCACAGGGGCGGCAATCCTACAATGAGCAGTTCTTC. Translating gives CASSSQGRQSYNEQFF.

On this clone: Because it lacks the conserved phenylalanine or tryptophan at the end, this CDR3 is likely a read error. The CDR3 loop reads CASSLEGQINEKLFL. The CDR3, as DNA: TGTGCCAGCAGCTTGGAGGGACAGATAAATGAAAAACTGTTTCTT. This chain connects TRBV5-4 to TRBJ1-4, with TRBD1 matching over 7 bases. Trimming removed 0 bases from V and 5 bases from J; junction bases left unmatched: 4. CDR3 size: 15 residues. Looked up from germline, CDR1 is SGHNT and CDR2 is YYREEE (reference sequence).

The V call is TRBV11-2, the J call TRBJ2-1; 7 bases line up with TRBD2. The CDR3 is 15 residues long. V lost 1 base, J lost 6 bases, and 6 bases stayed unmatched. In germline, CDR1 is SGHAT, CDR2 FQNNGV. CDR3 amino acids: CASSLVGGFSNEQFF. The CDR3, as DNA: TGTGCCAGCAGCTTAGTGGGGGGGTTTAGCAATGAGCAGTTCTTC.

V is TRBV28 and J is TRBJ2-4; a weak D match, TRBD2 (6 bases). The ends were cut back, 1 base at V and 0 bases at J, with 16 bases in the middle. This CDR3 has 18 residues. Germline CDR1 reads MDHEN; CDR2 reads SYDVKM. The CDR3 DNA follows: TGTGCCAGCAGTTTATCCCCTAGCGCCTGGGTAGCCAAAAACATTCAGTACTTC. It translates to CASSLSPSAWVAKNIQYF.

The chain is built from TRBV19 and TRBJ2-1; TRBD2 might be the D (6 bases). Trimming cost V 4 bases and J 6 bases, with 10 bases left between them. The CDR3 is made up of 13 amino acids. Per the germline V gene, CDR1 is LNHDA and CDR2 is SQIVND (reference sequence). DNA of the CDR3: TGTGCCAGTAGTAGAACTAGCTCCAATGAGCAGTTCTTC. Translated: CASSRTSSNEQFF.

The rearrangement joins TRBV6-5 to TRBJ1-2, with a weak D call TRBD1 (5 bases). V was cut by 5 bases and J by 4 bases, with 14 bases left in between. The CDR3 loop spans 14 amino acids. Germline values: CDR1 MNHEY, CDR2 SVGAGI. CDR3 coding DNA: TGTGCCAGCAGTGGGGCCCGAGGCTCCTATGGCTACACCTTC. Protein: CASSGARGSYGYTF.

The rearrangement uses TRBV19 and TRBJ1-5; D gene unclear. The CDR3 totals 16 residues. The V gene's germline CDR1 is LNHDA and CDR2 SQIVND (reference sequence). Trimming took off 1 base at V and 7 bases at J, with 17 bases between the two ends. The CDR3 DNA is TGTGCCAGTAGTATAGTGGGCTACGGGGAAGGGCAGCCCCAGCATTTT. This sequence encodes CASSIVGYGEGQPQHF.

The gene calls are TRBV4-1 and TRBJ2-5; the match to TRBD2 covers 8 bases. From germline, CDR1 is MGHRA and CDR2 YSYEKL. The ends lost 3 bases at V and 2 bases at J; junction bases unmatched: 5. The CDR3 sequence is 15 residues long. The CDR3 here is CASSQDSGTQETQYF. The CDR3, as DNA: TGCGCCAGCAGCCAGGATAGCGGGACACAAGAGACCCAGTACTTC.